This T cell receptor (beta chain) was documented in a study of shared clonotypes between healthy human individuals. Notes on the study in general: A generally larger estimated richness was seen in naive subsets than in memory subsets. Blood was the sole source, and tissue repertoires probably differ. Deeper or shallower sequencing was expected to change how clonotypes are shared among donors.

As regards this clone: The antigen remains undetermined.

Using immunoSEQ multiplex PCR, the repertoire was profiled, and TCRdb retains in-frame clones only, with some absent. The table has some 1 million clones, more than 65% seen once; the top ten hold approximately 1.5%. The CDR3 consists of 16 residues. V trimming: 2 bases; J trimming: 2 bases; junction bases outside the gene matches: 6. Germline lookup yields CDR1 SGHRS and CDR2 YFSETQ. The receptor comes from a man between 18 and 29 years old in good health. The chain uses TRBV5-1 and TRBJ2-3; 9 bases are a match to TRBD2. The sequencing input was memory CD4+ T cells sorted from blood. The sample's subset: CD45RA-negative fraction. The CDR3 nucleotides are TGCGCCAGCAGCTTTAGGGCGGGAGGGAACACAGATACGCAGTATTTT. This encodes CASSFRAGGNTDTQYF.